The present entry profiles one T cell receptor beta chain with its context. No antigen is known for it. Base qualities are missing; no much larger clone stands one base away. Unmatched junction bases come to 13, with V trimmed by 8 bases and J by 7 bases. From the cysteine up to the phenylalanine, the CDR3 has a length of 15 residues. Only CDR3 DNA is held: 45 bases, read in frame from base 1. Via the germline V gene, CDR1 is ENHRY and CDR2 SYGVKD. The data were obtained in a study of cytomegalovirus exposure and HLA in healthy donors (dated by TCRdb to about 2017). In the study overall: An earlier analysis of around 600 of the donors reported more than 250 Gb of sequence data and 117 million unique TCR beta sequences from 190 million or so T cells. Approximately 300 gigabases of sequencing data and around 85 million unique TCR sequences made up an early release that covered approximately 620 HLA-typed donors. Among the roughly 400 genotyped donors, 75% to 90% belonged to the genetic ancestry cluster associated with self-reported Caucasian donors. The study aimed to test whether signatures of past pathogen exposure could be identified by cataloging public T cell receptors. Using immunosequencing, the study profiled T cell repertoires from 550 to 750 subjects and related those repertoires to cytomegalovirus serostatus. In addition to the first cohort of 666 subjects, a separate validation cohort of 120 different subjects was used. To predict cytomegalovirus infection status, the study brought together high-throughput TCR immunosequencing, statistical association of individual TCRs with disease status, and machine learning. In a later analysis, previously published TCR beta repertoires from 670 or so donors were re-analyzed and high-resolution HLA genotyping was added so that TCR occurrence patterns could be studied. In the later analysis, no new phenotypic data were used to find candidate immune exposures; instead, reliance was placed on TCR beta sequences and their occurrence across donors. An earlier analysis of a few hundred of the donors applied high-throughput TCR beta sequencing to assess whether each TCR beta V gene segment acted as functional or pseudogenic. Alongside the repertoire data, information on donor age, sex, ethnicity and CMV serostatus was compiled. In a later genetic analysis, genome-wide SNP genotypes for about three fifths of the 666 donors were used, and that subset was treated as a discovery cohort. Every repertoire in the discovery cohort had been generated on one and the same sequencing platform. Both class I and class II loci were covered by HLA typing, at four-digit resolution. The number of typed donors differed by locus: about 629-640 for A, B, C, DRB1 and DQB1; 500 to 550 for DQA1; around 580 for DPA1; and some 450 for DPB1. Four to six DR-DQ haplotypes were handled as single units for association and clustering, since linkage in the cohort was strong. Across about 370 genotyped donors of the cohort, an average of approximately 240,000 unique TCR beta nucleotide sequences per donor were sequenced, and 15% to 20% of those sequences were non-productive.

What the work shows at the level of the full study, not this receptor alone: Linkage disequilibrium might explain the correlated functional status among segregating V segments, but an unknown experimental factor could not be ruled out. In the study, 150 to 200 TCR beta chains were listed as associated with cytomegalovirus. In a later analysis, TCR association rates were found to vary across HLA loci, with the most associated TCRs seen for DRB1 alleles and the fewest for HLA-C alleles. The 87-base-pair reads could not distinguish some IMGT-functional V segments, including TRBV6-2 and TRBV6-3, so those segments were excluded. The only immune exposure information available for the cohort was CMV serostatus. The authors suggested that the approach could potentially be generalized to other disease states and immunological phenotypes. In a later analysis, HLA-associated TCR beta chains were found to be more clonally expanded and to have lower generation probabilities than equally common non-associated chains. A cluster of highly shared sequence variants was judged likely to be a technical artifact of the sequencing pipeline. When HLA alleles, especially DR and DQ, strongly co-occurred, attributing TCR associations to individual alleles was difficult. A later analysis found that most CMV-associated TCR beta chains appeared HLA-restricted, with HLA associations seemingly driven largely by CMV exposure. Because counts were too low, roughly 16 rarely observed V segments, including chromosome 9 orphons, were left out of the earlier analysis of several hundred of the donors. At a false discovery rate of 0.05, a later analysis linked 15,000 to 20,000 TCR beta sequences to specific HLA alleles. Most TCR sequences were seen in very few donors, while some public TCRs were found in many individuals. This cohort had only TCR beta chains sequenced, and the lack of alpha or paired-chain data limited which features could be detected. In a later genetic analysis, a missense DCLRE1C variant was associated with V-gene and J-gene trimming of TCR beta chains, and the association was replicated in an independent cohort. According to a later genetic analysis, donors in an Asian-associated ancestry cluster had fewer N-insertions in productive TCRs than the approximately 670-donor mean. In a later analysis, several top co-occurrence clusters were reported to appear linked to parvovirus B19, influenza, CMV and Epstein-Barr virus. Roughly uniform sequencing depth across donors was assumed in presence/absence analyses, although this assumption may not hold. The classifier was reported to diagnose cytomegalovirus status with high specificity and sensitivity in both the original and validation cohorts. Three of the identified cytomegalovirus-associated TCR beta chains were confirmed in vitro to be specific for cytomegalovirus antigens. A further reported finding was that TCR beta sequences accurately predicted the HLA-A and HLA-B alleles for most subjects in the first cohort. Because HLA typing was unavailable for some donors at each locus, only the typed subset was used in association tests. In an earlier analysis of 450 to 750 of the donors, most TCR beta V segments appeared in productive rearrangements about 87% or about 30% of the time, broadly matching IMGT annotations.

The cohort was made up of approximately 670 healthy bone marrow donors. At the time of sampling, every cohort member was nominally healthy, though immune exposures that went unrecorded were likely present. The donor tested CMV seropositive, placing the donor among the 290 or so seropositive members of the cohort. Every donor gave a peripheral blood sample, and the peripheral blood mononuclear cells from that sample were used for TCR beta sequencing. Genomic DNA extraction from the blood cell samples was performed with the Qiagen DNeasy Blood Extraction Kit. The receptor library was made with the immunoSEQ multiplex PCR assay. For the multiplex PCR, a mixture combining 60 forward primers for TCR Vbeta segments and 13 reverse primers for TCR Jbeta segments was used. The CDR3 region of rearranged TCR beta genes was amplified from genomic DNA by a multiplex PCR assay. Amplified TCR beta libraries were sequenced as 87-base-pair reads on the Illumina HiSeq System. Under the source paper's analysis protocol: A later analysis tallied 70 million to 100 million unique TCR beta chains across the 700 or so repertoires, and some 12 million of those chains were shared by two or more donors. A nearest-neighbor algorithm error-corrected the raw reads and collapsed the reads into unique sequences, merging closely related sequences to remove PCR and sequencing errors. V, D and J gene segments were assigned by aligning CDR3 sequences to IMGT reference sequences. For a sequence to be retained, a match of at least six nucleotides was required to both a V gene segment and a J gene segment. Rearrangements were classified as productive when the CDR3 lacked stop codons and remained in frame with V and J, and all other rearrangements were classified as non-productive. CDR3 was defined according to IMGT convention as the region running from the second conserved V-encoded cysteine to the conserved J-encoded phenylalanine. Sequences without an unambiguous match to a single V gene segment were excluded from the earlier analysis of over 500 of the donors. In an earlier analysis of more than 500 of the donors, a V segment was called functional when productive rearrangements were above 56.7%, and segregating when the standard deviation between donors exceeded 5%. A statistical classification framework was built to diagnose cytomegalovirus status from the catalog of TCR beta chain sequences. A later analysis assigned V and J genes by comparing TCR nucleotide sequences with IMGT/GENE-DB human TR gene sequences. In a later analysis, CDR3 sequences and most-parsimonious VDJ recombination scenarios were assigned using the TCRdist pipeline. In a later analysis, each TCR beta chain was defined by its CDR3 amino acid sequence together with its V-gene family, and reads without a unique V-gene family were excluded. A later analysis removed over 500 highly shared, low-generation-probability nucleotide sequences to deal with suspected cross-contamination and a sequencing artifact. In a later analysis, a clonal expansion index was calculated for each public chain from normalized within-repertoire ranks of inferred template counts. In a later analysis, generation probabilities were computed with a VDJ recombination model fitted to out-of-frame rearrangements, and the resulting probabilities were checked against IGoR. Hypergeometric tests were used in a later analysis to score TCR-TCR, TCR-HLA and TCR-CMV co-occurrence, with a repertoire-size bias correction applied to the TCR pairs. To estimate false discovery rates, a later analysis permuted the HLA or CMV assignments 20 times. In a later analysis, co-occurring TCRs were grouped with DBSCAN, and TCRdist sequence similarity was added when clustering was performed within HLA-allele-positive subsets. Repertoires with fewer than 30,000 or more than 120,000 public chains, plus five repertoires with anomalous nucleotide sharing, were excluded from co-occurrence clustering. TCRdb took over this immuneACCESS table, retaining in-frame rearrangements with V and J assigned. Such tables are incomplete; in checked studies, under half of the missing clones stem from an unresolved V gene, and the remainder is unexplained. V and J calls and clone size are those listed in that table; D and trimming were worked out from the DNA. For this sample there are around 150,000 clones; 65% to 80% appear just once. The ten largest clonotypes hold roughly 6.8% of the sample.

Here the chain combines TRBV10-3 and TRBJ2-1, with 8 middle bases fitting TRBD2. This TCR came from a man between 35 and 55 years old in good health and CMV-seropositive. The source material was PBMCs. The CDR3 protein sequence reads: CAISSGTREYNEQFF. At the DNA level, the sequence is TGTGCCATCTCTTCCGGGACTAGAGAATATAATGAGCAGTTCTTC.